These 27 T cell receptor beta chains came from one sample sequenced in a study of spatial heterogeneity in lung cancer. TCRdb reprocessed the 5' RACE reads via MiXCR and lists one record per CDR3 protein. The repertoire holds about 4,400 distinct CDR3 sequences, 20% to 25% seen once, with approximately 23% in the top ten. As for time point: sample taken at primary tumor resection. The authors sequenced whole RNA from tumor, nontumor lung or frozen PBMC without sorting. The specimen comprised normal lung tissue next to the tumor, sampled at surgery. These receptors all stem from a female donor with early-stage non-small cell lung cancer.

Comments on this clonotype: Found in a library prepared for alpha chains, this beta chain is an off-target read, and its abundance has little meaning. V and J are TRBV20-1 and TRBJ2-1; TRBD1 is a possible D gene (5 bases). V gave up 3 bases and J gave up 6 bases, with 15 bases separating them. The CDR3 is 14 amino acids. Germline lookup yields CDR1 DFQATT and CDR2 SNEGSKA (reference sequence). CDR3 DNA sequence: TGCAGTGCTAGTTCCCGGACAAGTCTCAATGAGCAGTTCTTC. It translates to CSASSRTSLNEQFF.

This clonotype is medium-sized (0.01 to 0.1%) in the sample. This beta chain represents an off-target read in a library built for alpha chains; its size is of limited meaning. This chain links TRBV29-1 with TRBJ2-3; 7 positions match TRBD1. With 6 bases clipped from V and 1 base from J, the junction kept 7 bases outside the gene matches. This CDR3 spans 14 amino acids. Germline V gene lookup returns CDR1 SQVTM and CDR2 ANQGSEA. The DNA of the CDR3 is TGCAGCGTGAGAGACAGGGCCGGCACAGATACGCAGTATTTT. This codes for CSVRDRAGTDTQYF.

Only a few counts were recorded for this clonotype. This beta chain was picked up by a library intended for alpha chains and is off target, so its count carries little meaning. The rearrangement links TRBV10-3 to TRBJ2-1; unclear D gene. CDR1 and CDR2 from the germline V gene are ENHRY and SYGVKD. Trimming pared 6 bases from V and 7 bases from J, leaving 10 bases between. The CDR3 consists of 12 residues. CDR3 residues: CAIRSEGNEQFF. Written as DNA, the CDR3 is TGTGCCATCAGGTCAGAAGGGAATGAGCAGTTCTTC.

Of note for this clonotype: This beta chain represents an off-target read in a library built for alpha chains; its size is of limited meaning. CDR3 residues: CASSPGLAASSYEQYF. The CDR3 DNA is TGTGCCAGCAGCCCAGGACTAGCGGCAAGCTCCTACGAGCAGTACTTC. The J gene is TRBJ2-7, the V gene TRBV4-2; 10 positions agree with TRBD2. The V segment lost 4 bases and the J segment 0 bases; nucleotides outside the gene matches: 6. This CDR3 has 16 amino acids. Per the germline V gene, CDR1 is LGHNA and CDR2 is YNFKEQ.

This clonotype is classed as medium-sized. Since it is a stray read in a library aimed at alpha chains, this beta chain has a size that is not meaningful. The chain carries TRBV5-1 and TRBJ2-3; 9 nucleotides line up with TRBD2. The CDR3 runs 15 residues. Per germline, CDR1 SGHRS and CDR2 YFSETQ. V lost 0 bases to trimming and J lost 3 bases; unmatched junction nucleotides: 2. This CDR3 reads CASSLERGATDTQYF. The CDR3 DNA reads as TGCGCCAGCAGCTTGGAGCGGGGGGCAACAGATACGCAGTATTTT.

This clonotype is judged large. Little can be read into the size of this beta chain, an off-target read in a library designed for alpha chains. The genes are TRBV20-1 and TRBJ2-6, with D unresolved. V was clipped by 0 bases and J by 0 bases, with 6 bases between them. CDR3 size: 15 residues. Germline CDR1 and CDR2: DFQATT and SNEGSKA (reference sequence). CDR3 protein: CSARDPFSGANVLTF. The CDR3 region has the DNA TGCAGTGCTAGAGATCCCTTCTCTGGGGCCAACGTCCTGACTTTC.

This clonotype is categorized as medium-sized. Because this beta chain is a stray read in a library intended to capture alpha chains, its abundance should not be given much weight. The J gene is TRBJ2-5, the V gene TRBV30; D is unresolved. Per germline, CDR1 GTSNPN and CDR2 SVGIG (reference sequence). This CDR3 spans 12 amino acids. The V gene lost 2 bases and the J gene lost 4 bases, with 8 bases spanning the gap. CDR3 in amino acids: CAWSSLTETQYF. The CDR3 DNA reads TGTGCCTGGAGTTCCCTGACAGAGACCCAGTACTTC.

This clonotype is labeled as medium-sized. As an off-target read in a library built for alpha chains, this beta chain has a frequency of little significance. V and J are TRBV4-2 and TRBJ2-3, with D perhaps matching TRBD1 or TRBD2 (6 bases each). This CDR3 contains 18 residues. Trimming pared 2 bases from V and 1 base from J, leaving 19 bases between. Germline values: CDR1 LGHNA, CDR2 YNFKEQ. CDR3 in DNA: TGTGCCAGCAGCCAAAGTCGCCTACAGGGAGGAGGCACAGATACGCAGTATTTT. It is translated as CASSQSRLQGGGTDTQYF.

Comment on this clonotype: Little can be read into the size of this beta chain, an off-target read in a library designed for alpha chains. In DNA form, the CDR3 reads TGCAGTGCTAGTACTTTCCCGGGACAGACAGACATGAACACTGAAGCTTTCTTT. As protein: CSASTFPGQTDMNTEAFF. The chain has TRBV20-1 and TRBJ1-1, with 7 bases aligning to TRBD1. CDR1 and CDR2 (germline): DFQATT, SNEGSKA (reference sequence). The ends lost 3 bases at V and 0 bases at J; junction bases unmatched: 16. This CDR3 spans 18 amino acids.

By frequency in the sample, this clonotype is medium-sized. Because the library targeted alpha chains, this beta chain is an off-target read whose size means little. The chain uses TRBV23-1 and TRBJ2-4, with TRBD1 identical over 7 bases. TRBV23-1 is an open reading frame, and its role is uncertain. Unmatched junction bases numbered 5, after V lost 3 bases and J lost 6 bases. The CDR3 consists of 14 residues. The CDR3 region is CASSHSGTVNIQYF. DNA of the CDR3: TGCGCCAGCAGTCACTCCGGGACAGTAAACATTCAGTACTTC.

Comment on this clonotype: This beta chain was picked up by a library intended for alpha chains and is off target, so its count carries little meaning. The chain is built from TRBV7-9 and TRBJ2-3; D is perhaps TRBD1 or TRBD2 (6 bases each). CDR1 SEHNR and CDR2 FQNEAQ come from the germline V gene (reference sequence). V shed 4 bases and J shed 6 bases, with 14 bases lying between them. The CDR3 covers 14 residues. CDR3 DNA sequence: TGTGCCAGCAGCTCCCGGGGGCCGGTGGATACGCAGTATTTT. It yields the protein CASSSRGPVDTQYF.

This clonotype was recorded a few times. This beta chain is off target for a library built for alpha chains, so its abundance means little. The CDR3 region is CASSPDRGDRNEQYF. CDR3 in DNA: TGTGCCAGCAGCCCTGACCGGGGCGATCGGAACGAGCAGTACTTC. The chain links TRBV28 to TRBJ2-7, with D perhaps matching TRBD1 or TRBD2 (5 bases each). Trimming left V 6 bases short and J 5 bases short, with 20 bases between. The CDR3 totals 15 residues. From germline, CDR1 is MDHEN and CDR2 SYDVKM.

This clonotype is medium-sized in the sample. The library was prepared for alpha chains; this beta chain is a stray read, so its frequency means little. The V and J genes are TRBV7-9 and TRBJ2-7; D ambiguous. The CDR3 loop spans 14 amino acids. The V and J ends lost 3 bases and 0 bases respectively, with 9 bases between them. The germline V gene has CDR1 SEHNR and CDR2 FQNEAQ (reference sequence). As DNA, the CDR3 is TGTGCCAGCAGCTTCGGAGCATCCTCCTACGAGCAGTACTTC. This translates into CASSFGASSYEQYF.

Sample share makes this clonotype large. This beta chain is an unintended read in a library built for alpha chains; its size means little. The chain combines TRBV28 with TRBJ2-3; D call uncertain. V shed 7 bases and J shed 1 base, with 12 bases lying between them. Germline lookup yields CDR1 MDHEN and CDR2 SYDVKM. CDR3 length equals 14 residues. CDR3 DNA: TGTGCCAGCACCTTCGTCCAGGGCACAGATACGCAGTATTTT. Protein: CASTFVQGTDTQYF.

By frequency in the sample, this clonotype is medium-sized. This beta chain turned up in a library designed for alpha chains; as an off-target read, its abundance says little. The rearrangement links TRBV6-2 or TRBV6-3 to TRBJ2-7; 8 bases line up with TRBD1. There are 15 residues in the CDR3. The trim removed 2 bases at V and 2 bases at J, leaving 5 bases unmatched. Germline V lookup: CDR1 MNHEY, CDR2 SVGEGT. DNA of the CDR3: TGTGCCAGCAGTTACGGGGACAGGCCCACCTACGAGCAGTACTTC. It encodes CASSYGDRPTYEQYF.

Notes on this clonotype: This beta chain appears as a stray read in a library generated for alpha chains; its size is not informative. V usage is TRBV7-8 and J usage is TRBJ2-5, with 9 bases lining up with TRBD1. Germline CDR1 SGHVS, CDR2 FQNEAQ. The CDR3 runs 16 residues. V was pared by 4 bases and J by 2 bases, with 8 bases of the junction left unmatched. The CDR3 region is CASSSRNRGPQETQYF. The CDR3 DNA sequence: TGTGCCAGCAGCTCGAGAAACAGGGGGCCTCAAGAGACCCAGTACTTC.

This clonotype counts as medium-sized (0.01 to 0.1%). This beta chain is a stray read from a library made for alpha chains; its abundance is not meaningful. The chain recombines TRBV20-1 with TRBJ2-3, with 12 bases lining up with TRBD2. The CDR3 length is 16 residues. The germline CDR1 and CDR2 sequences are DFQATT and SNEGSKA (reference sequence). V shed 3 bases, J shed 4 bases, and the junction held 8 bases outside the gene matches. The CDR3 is CSARTSGSDGADTQYF. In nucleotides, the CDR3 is TGCAGTGCTAGGACTAGCGGGAGTGATGGGGCAGATACGCAGTATTTT.

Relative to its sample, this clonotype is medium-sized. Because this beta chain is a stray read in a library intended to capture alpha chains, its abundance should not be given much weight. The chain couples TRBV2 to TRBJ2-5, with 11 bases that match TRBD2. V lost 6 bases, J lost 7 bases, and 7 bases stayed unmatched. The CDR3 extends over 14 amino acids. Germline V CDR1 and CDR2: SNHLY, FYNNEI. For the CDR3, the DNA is TGTGCCAGCAGAGGGACTAGCGGCTCGGGGACCCAGTACTTC. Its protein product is CASRGTSGSGTQYF.

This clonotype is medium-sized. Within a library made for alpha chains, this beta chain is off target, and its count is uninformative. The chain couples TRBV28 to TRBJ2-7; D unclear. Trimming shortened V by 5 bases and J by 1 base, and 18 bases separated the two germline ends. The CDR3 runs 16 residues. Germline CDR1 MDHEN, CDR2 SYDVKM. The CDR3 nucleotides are TGTGCCAGCAGTATCCTAGGCCAGAAATCGTCCTACGAGCAGTACTTC. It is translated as CASSILGQKSSYEQYF.

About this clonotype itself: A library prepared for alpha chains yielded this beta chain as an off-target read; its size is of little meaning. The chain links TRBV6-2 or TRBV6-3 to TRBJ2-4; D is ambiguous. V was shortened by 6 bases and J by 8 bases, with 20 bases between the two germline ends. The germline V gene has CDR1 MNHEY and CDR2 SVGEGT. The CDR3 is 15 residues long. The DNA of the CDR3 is TGTGCCAGCAGCACAAACCCCCCATCAAGGTACATTCAGTACTTC. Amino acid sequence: CASSTNPPSRYIQYF.

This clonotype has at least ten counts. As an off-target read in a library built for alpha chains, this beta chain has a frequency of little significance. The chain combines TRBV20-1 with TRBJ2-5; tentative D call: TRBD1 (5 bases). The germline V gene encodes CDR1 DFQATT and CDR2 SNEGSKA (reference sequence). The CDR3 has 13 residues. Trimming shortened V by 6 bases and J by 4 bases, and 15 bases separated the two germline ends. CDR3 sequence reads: CSAWAGLGETQYF. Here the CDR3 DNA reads TGCAGTGCCTGGGCAGGGCTTGGAGAGACCCAGTACTTC.

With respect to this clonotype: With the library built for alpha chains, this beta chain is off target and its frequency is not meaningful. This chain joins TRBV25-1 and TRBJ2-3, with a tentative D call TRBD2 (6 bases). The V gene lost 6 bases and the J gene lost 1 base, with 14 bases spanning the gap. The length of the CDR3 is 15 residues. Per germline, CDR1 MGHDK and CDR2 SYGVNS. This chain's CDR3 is CASRNPGVGTDTQYF. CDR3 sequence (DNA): TGTGCCAGCAGAAACCCGGGGGTTGGCACAGATACGCAGTATTTT.

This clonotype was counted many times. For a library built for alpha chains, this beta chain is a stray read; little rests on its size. The CDR3 DNA reads as TGCGCCAGCAGCTTAAGCACAGATACGCAGTATTTT. Translation gives CASSLSTDTQYF. The rearrangement uses TRBV5-1 and TRBJ2-3; D is undetermined. The CDR3 loop spans 12 amino acids. The germline V gene has CDR1 SGHRS and CDR2 YFSETQ. The germline V and J ends were trimmed by 2 bases and 0 bases, with 1 base remaining between them. Drawing the rest from reference TRBV5-1 and TRBJ2-3, the complete variable domain is KAGVTQTPRYLIKTRGQQVTLSCSPISGHRSVSWYQQTPGQGLQFLFEYFSETQRNKGNFPGRFSGRQFSNSRSEMNVSTLELGDSALYLCASSLSTDTQYFGPGTRLTVL.

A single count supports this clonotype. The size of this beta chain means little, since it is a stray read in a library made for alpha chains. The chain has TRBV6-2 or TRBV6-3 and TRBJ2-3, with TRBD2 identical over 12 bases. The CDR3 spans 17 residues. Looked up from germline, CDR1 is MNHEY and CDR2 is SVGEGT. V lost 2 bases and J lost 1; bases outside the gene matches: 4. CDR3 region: CASSYDWTSGGTDTQYF. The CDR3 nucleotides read TGTGCCAGCAGTTACGACTGGACTAGCGGGGGCACAGATACGCAGTATTTT.

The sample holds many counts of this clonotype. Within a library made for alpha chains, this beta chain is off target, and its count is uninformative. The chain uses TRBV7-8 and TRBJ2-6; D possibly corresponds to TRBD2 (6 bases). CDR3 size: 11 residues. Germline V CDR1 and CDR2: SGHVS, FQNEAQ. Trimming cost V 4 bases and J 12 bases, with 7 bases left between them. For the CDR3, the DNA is TGTGCCAGCAGCTGGGACTCCGTCCTGACTTTC. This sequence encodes CASSWDSVLTF.

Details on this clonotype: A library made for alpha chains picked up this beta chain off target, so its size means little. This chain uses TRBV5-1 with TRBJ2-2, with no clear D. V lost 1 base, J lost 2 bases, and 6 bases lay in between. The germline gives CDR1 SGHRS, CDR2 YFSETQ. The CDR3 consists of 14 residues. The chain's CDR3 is CASSLLANTGELFF. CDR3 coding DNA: TGCGCCAGCAGCTTGTTAGCTAACACCGGGGAGCTGTTTTTT.

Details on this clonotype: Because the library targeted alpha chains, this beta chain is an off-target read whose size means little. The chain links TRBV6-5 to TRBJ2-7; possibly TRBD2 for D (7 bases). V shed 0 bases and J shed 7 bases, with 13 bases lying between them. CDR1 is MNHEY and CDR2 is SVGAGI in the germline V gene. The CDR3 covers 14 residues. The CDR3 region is CASSYSRGLWEQYF. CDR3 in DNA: TGTGCCAGCAGTTACTCCAGGGGACTATGGGAGCAGTACTTC.